This T cell receptor beta chain derives from a study of blood T cells in healthy people across ages. The CDR3 consists of 11 residues. CDR1 is MNHEY, CDR2 SVGAGI, per germline. Trimming stripped 5 bases from V and 7 bases from J, with 8 bases between. Regarding the study as a whole: The authors considered diversity estimates from one million T cells to be underestimates. A strong correlation was seen between TCR beta diversity and naive T cell percentage. Long-lived donors had more naive CD4+ cells and higher diversity than aged donors.

A second roughly 6 to 11 cycle PCR used barcoded and J-beta primers. Using its own MiXCR run on the 5' RACE reads, TCRdb lists one record per CDR3 protein. The sample records some 1.7 million distinct CDR3 sequences, roughly 28% being singletons. Collection of around 9.3 milliliters of peripheral blood was performed for each donor. This clonotype has a handful of counts. Its antigen is not known. This TCR was sampled from a woman aged 25 to 39 in good health. The chain has TRBV6-5 and TRBJ2-5; D ambiguous. Sample: blood. In DNA, the CDR3 is TGTGCCAGCAGTGCGATCGGGACCCAGTACTTC. Translated, it gives CASSAIGTQYF.